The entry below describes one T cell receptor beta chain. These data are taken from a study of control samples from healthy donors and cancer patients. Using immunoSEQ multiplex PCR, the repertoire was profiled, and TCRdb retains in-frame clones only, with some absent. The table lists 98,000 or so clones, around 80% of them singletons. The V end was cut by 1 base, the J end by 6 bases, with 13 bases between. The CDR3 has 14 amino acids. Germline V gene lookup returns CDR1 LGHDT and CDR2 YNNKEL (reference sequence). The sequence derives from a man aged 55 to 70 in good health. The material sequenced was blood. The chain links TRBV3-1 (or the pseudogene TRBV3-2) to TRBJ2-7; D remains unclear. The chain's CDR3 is CASSQVAGGSEQYF. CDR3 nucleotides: TGTGCCAGCAGCCAAGTGGCAGGCGGAAGCGAGCAGTACTTC.